This is a list of T cell receptor beta chains from one sample in a study of post-analysis software for immune sequencing data. TCRdb called the PCR reads again in MiXCR, with one record for every CDR3 protein. The sample includes roughly 700,000 distinct CDR3 sequences, about 27% of them seen just once. Source material: blood. All receptors come from a girl between 10 and 17 years old with multiple sclerosis. The CDR3 runs from the conserved cysteine through the conserved F or W. D genes are given only for firm matches. Rows may omit the clone size; those that give it use once, few, many or a size class.

CDR3aa | CDR3nt | d_gene | abundance | j_gene | v_gene | len
CASSYGPGGEQYF | TGTGCCAGCAGTTACGGCCCAGGGGGCGAGCAGTACTTC | TRBD1 | few | TRBJ2-7 | TRBV6-6 | 13
CASSQRGWCDGYTF | TGTGCCAGCAGCCAGAGGGGGTGGTGTGATGGCTACACCTTC | NA | NA | TRBJ1-2 | TRBV11-2 | 14
CSASHGVYGYTF | TGCAGTGCTAGCCACGGGGTCTATGGCTACACCTTC | NA | NA | TRBJ1-2 | TRBV20-1 | 12
CSVTSGGAGEQFF | TGCAGCGTGACTAGCGGGGGAGCGGGTGAGCAGTTCTTC | TRBD2 | few | TRBJ2-1 | TRBV29-1 | 13
CASSQDQEEPQHF | TGTGCCAGCAGCCAAGATCAGGAGGAGCCCCAGCATTTT | NA | few | TRBJ1-5 | TRBV4-2 | 13
CASSIRLGKRLYEQYF | TGTGCCAGCAGCATACGGTTAGGGAAACGGCTCTACGAGCAGTACTTC | NA | NA | TRBJ2-7 | TRBV21-1 | 16
CASSYLLAGGLGEQFF | TGTGCCAGCAGTTACCTTCTAGCGGGGGGGCTAGGGGAGCAGTTCTTC | TRBD2 | NA | TRBJ2-1 | TRBV6-2/TRBV6-3 | 16
CSVKPGQGNWETQYF | TGCAGCGTTAAACCGGGACAGGGGAATTGGGAGACCCAGTACTTC | TRBD1 | NA | TRBJ2-5 | TRBV29-1 | 15
CASSLLAGGPRDNEQFF | TGCGCCAGCAGCCTACTAGCGGGAGGGCCTAGGGACAATGAGCAGTTCTTC | TRBD2 | many | TRBJ2-1 | TRBV5-1 | 17
CASSPGGSPWNEQFF | TGTGCCAGCTCACCCGGCGGGAGCCCATGGAATGAGCAGTTCTTC | TRBD2 | few | TRBJ2-1 | TRBV18 | 15
CAISLLAGVTDTQYF | TGTGCCATCAGCCTACTAGCGGGAGTAACAGATACGCAGTATTTT | TRBD2 | NA | TRBJ2-3 | TRBV10-3 | 15
CASSSEGIEQFF | TGCGCCAGCAGCTCCGAGGGGATTGAGCAGTTCTTC | NA | NA | TRBJ2-1 | TRBV5-1 | 12
CASSFPQGNDQYF | TGTGCCAGCAGTTTTCCACAGGGGAATGACCAGTACTTC | TRBD1 | NA | TRBJ2-5 | TRBV28 | 13
CAIRDGWDGHPLHF | TGTGCCATCAGGGACGGATGGGACGGACATCCCCTCCACTTT | NA | few | TRBJ1-6 | TRBV10-3 | 14
CASRRLDRGSPMNTEAFF | TGTGCCAGCAGGAGATTGGACAGGGGGAGCCCCATGAACACTGAAGCTTTCTTT | TRBD1 | NA | TRBJ1-1 | TRBV6-1 | 18
CSARDIRGNEQFF | TGCAGTGCTAGAGATATCAGGGGAAATGAGCAGTTCTTC | NA | NA | TRBJ2-1 | TRBV20-1 | 13
CASRAGAADTQYF | TGTGCCAGCAGAGCAGGGGCGGCAGATACGCAGTATTTT | NA | few | TRBJ2-3 | TRBV7-9 | 13
CASSASPEQYF | TGTGCCAGCAGCGCAAGCCCGGAGCAGTATTTT | NA | NA | TRBJ2-3 | TRBV9 | 11
CSARRQGGQPQHF | TGCAGTGCTAGACGGCAGGGTGGCCAGCCCCAGCATTTT | NA | few | TRBJ1-5 | TRBV20-1 | 13
CSVQGLALSYEQYF | TGCAGCGTTCAAGGACTAGCGTTATCCTACGAGCAGTACTTC | TRBD2 | NA | TRBJ2-7 | TRBV29-1 | 14
CSAMDRDAYEQYF | TGCAGTGCGATGGACAGGGATGCCTACGAGCAGTACTTC | TRBD1 | few | TRBJ2-7 | TRBV20-1 | 13
CASTLATVPYTF | TGTGCCAGCACCTTAGCGACGGTACCCTACACCTTC | NA | few | TRBJ1-2 | TRBV5-6 | 12
CSAAGTSWFNEQFF | TGCAGTGCGGCCGGGACTAGCTGGTTCAATGAGCAGTTCTTC | TRBD2 | few | TRBJ2-1 | TRBV20-1 | 14
CASSQPGQGEETQYF | TGTGCCAGCAGCCAACCGGGACAGGGCGAAGAGACCCAGTACTTC | TRBD1 | few | TRBJ2-5 | TRBV3-1 | 15
CASRAREFFIEQFF | TGTGCCAGCAGAGCGCGGGAGTTTTTTATTGAGCAGTTCTTC | TRBD2 | NA | TRBJ2-1 | TRBV11-2 | 14
CASGLRGGATEAFF | TGTGCTAGTGGTTTGAGGGGGGGTGCGACTGAAGCTTTCTTT | NA | NA | TRBJ1-1 | TRBV12-5 | 14
CASSKDEHNEQFF | TGTGCCAGCAGCAAAGACGAACACAATGAGCAGTTCTTC | NA | NA | TRBJ2-1 | TRBV21-1 | 13
CASSLGGTGRETQYF | TGTGCCAGCAGCTTGGGGGGGACAGGGCGAGAGACCCAGTACTTC | TRBD1 | few | TRBJ2-5 | TRBV5-6 | 15
CSASMAGESTDTQYF | TGCAGTGCTAGTATGGCGGGGGAAAGCACAGATACGCAGTATTTT | TRBD2 | few | TRBJ2-3 | TRBV20-1 | 15
CSAGLAGVFPRETQYF | TGCAGTGCCGGACTAGCGGGAGTTTTCCCCCGAGAGACCCAGTACTTC | TRBD2 | NA | TRBJ2-5 | TRBV20-1 | 16
CSAEKQRKNEQFF | TGCAGTGCCGAGAAACAGAGGAAAAATGAGCAGTTCTTC | NA | few | TRBJ2-1 | TRBV20-1 | 13
CASTGISYNEQFF | TGTGCCAGCACGGGGATCTCCTACAATGAGCAGTTCTTC | NA | NA | TRBJ2-1 | TRBV2 | 13
CASSLGQGAGGYTF | TGCGCCAGCAGCTTGGGGCAGGGGGCCGGTGGCTACACCTTC | TRBD1 | NA | TRBJ1-2 | TRBV5-1 | 14
CASSIGTSNQPQHF | TGCGCCAGCAGCATCGGGACGAGCAATCAGCCCCAGCATTTT | NA | NA | TRBJ1-5 | TRBV5-1 | 14
CASSFGQGGTRWQYF | TGTGCCAGCAGCTTCGGACAGGGTGGGACCCGATGGCAGTATTTT | TRBD1 | few | TRBJ2-3 | TRBV11-2 | 15
CASSRTAALNTEAFF | TGTGCCAGCAGTCGGACGGCAGCTTTGAACACTGAAGCTTTCTTT | NA | few | TRBJ1-1 | TRBV11-2 | 15
CASSSSTGWAGELFF | TGTGCCAGCAGCTCCTCGACAGGGTGGGCCGGGGAGCTGTTTTTT | TRBD1 | NA | TRBJ2-2 | TRBV7-2 | 15
CASSPQPPGQGGTEQYF | TGTGCCAGCAGCCCCCAACCCCCGGGACAGGGAGGTACCGAGCAGTACTTC | TRBD1 | few | TRBJ2-7 | TRBV4-2 | 17
CSAPGQLSGGYTF | TGCAGTGCTCCGGGACAGCTTAGCGGAGGCTACACCTTC | TRBD1 | few | TRBJ1-2 | TRBV20-1 | 13
CASKPGQGYEQYF | TGTGCCAGTAAACCGGGACAGGGATACGAGCAGTACTTC | TRBD1 | NA | TRBJ2-7 | TRBV19 | 13
CASSLAVYSETQYF | TGTGCCAGCAGCTTAGCAGTGTACTCGGAGACCCAGTACTTC | NA | NA | TRBJ2-5 | TRBV11-2 | 14
CARSYGANPSPLHF | TGTGCCCGCAGTTATGGGGCAAACCCCTCACCCCTCCACTTT | NA | NA | TRBJ1-6 | TRBV6-2/TRBV6-3 | 14
CASNRGRDPSSQYF | TGTGCCAGCAACCGCGGGAGGGACCCTTCCTCCCAGTACTTC | TRBD2 | NA | TRBJ2-5 | TRBV6-1 | 14
CASSPGRNNEQFF | TGTGCCAGCAGCCCTGGACGAAACAATGAGCAGTTCTTC | NA | few | TRBJ2-1 | TRBV7-6 | 13
CSGGRLETQYF | TGCAGTGGGGGGCGTTTGGAGACCCAGTACTTC | NA | few | TRBJ2-5 | TRBV20-1 | 11
CATSDSYLAAEQFF | TGTGCCACCAGTGATTCTTATCTAGCCGCGGAGCAGTTCTTC | NA | NA | TRBJ2-1 | TRBV24-1 | 14
CASRRGGYGETQYF | TGTGCCAGCCGGAGGGGGGGCTACGGAGAGACCCAGTACTTC | NA | NA | TRBJ2-5 | TRBV27 | 14
CASSAPGQKGETQYF | TGTGCCAGCAGTGCTCCGGGACAGAAAGGGGAGACCCAGTACTTC | TRBD1 | many | TRBJ2-5 | TRBV28 | 15
CASSLGQVFSGANVLTF | TGTGCCAGCAGCTTGGGACAGGTTTTCTCTGGGGCCAACGTCCTGACTTTC | NA | NA | TRBJ2-6 | TRBV5-6 | 17
CASSSRSHSNQPQHF | TGTGCCAGCAGCTCGCGGAGCCATAGCAATCAGCCCCAGCATTTT | NA | few | TRBJ1-5 | TRBV7-2 | 15
CASSSLSPGGGRETQYF | TGTGCCAGCAGTTCGCTATCCCCGGGAGGGGGAAGGGAGACCCAGTACTTC | TRBD2 | few | TRBJ2-5 | TRBV28 | 17
CASSYSGSADNTQYF | TGTGCCAGCAGCTATAGCGGGAGTGCAGACAATACGCAGTATTTT | TRBD2 | NA | TRBJ2-3 | TRBV12-3/TRBV12-4 | 15
CASSRDRGPEKLFF | TGTGCCAGCAGTCGGGACAGGGGACCCGAAAAACTGTTTTTT | TRBD1 | NA | TRBJ1-4 | TRBV28 | 14
CASSTEPGGGQPQHF | TGTGCCAGCAGCACCGAACCAGGGGGCGGTCAGCCCCAGCATTTT | TRBD1 | few | TRBJ1-5 | TRBV7-2 | 15